The TCR beta chain described here comes from a study of blood T cell repertoires in COVID-19. The CDR3 contains 14 residues. CDR1 and CDR2 from the germline V gene are SGHRS and YFSETQ. V was shortened by 3 bases and J by 7 bases, with 16 bases between the two germline ends. This clone is a singleton in its sample. The table came from immunoSEQ multiplex PCR; TCRdb's copy has only in-frame clones and leaves some out. The data show 150,000 to 200,000 clones, with over 75% seen just once and around 10% held by the top ten. This receptor was taken from a man in his fifties who had recovered from COVID-19. The chain employs TRBV5-1 and TRBJ2-5, with D tentatively TRBD2 (5 bases). Sequenced: PBMCs or T cells enriched from blood (not recorded which). CDR3 region: CASSSAAKRGTQYF. The DNA of the CDR3 is TGCGCCAGCAGCTCAGCCGCCAAACGGGGGACCCAGTACTTC. Together with reference TRBV5-1 and TRBJ2-5, the CDR3 gives the full variable domain: KAGVTQTPRYLIKTRGQQVTLSCSPISGHRSVSWYQQTPGQGLQFLFEYFSETQRNKGNFPGRFSGRQFSNSRSEMNVSTLELGDSALYLCASSSAAKRGTQYFGPGTRLLVL.